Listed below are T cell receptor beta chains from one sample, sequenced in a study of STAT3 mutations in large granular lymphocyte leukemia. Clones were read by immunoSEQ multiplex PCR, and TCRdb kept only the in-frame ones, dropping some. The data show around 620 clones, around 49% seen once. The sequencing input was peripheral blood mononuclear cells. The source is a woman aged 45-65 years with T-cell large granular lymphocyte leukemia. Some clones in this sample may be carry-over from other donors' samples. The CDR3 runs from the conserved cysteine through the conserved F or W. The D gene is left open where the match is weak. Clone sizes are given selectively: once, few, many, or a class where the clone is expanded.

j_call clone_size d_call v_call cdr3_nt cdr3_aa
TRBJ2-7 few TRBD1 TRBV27 TGTGCCAGCAGTTATGGGCGTGGGACAGCTTCCTACGAGCAGTACTTC CASSYGRGTASYEQYF
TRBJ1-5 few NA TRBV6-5 TGTGCCAGCAGTAGACAGCTTGGGGATCAGCCCCAGCATTTT CASSRQLGDQPQHF
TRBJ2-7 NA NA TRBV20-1 TGCAGTGCCCTGCGAGGGTACGAGCAGTACTTC CSALRGYEQYF
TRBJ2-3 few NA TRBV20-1 TGCAGTGCTAGGCCGGGCCAAACGCAGTATTTT CSARPGQTQYF
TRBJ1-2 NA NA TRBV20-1 TGCAGTGCTTACTATTATGGCTACACCTTC CSAYYYGYTF
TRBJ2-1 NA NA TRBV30 TGTGCCTGGAGTGTTTCCATCTCAGGTGGACAGTTCTTC CAWSVSISGGQFF
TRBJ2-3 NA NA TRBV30 TGTGCCTGGAGTCCCCGGATAGATACGCAGTATTTT CAWSPRIDTQYF
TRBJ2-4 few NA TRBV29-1 TGCAGCGCCGGCGACAGTCTAAACATTCAGTACTTC CSAGDSLNIQYF
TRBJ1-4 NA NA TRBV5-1 TGCGCCAGCAGCTTGCAGGGTAGGGGAGAAAAACTGTTTTTT CASSLQGRGEKLFF
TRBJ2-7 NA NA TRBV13 TGTGCCAGCAGCTCTGGACAGTTCGGCGAGCAGTACTTC CASSSGQFGEQYF
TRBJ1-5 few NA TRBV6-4 TGTGCCAGCAGTGAAGGGGGCAATCAGCCCCAGCATTTT CASSEGGNQPQHF
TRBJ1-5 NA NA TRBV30 TGTGCCTGGTCCCGGGACAGCAATCAGCCCCAGCATTTT CAWSRDSNQPQHF
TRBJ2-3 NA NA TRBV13 TGTGCCAGCTCCTCTGAGGGAGATACGCAGTATTTT CASSSEGDTQYF
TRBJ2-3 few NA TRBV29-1 TGCAGCGCACAAAGGGTTGGGGCAGATACGCAGTATTTT CSAQRVGADTQYF
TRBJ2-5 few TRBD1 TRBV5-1 TGCGCCAGCAGCTTGGGGGGACAGTCAGAGACCCAGTACTTC CASSLGGQSETQYF
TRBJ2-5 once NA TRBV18 TGTGCCAGCTCACCACGGACGGGGGAGGAGACCCAGTACTTC CASSPRTGEETQYF
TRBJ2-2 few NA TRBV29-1 TGCAGCGTTGATCTGCAGGGCCAAGGGGGAGGTGGCACCGGGGAGCTGTTTTTT CSVDLQGQGGGGTGELFF
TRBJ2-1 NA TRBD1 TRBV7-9 TGTGCCAGCAGCTTAACAGGGGTCAATGAGCAGTTCTTC CASSLTGVNEQFF
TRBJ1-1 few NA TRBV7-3 TGTGCCAGCAGTCGCGACAGCAACACTGAAGCTTTCTTT CASSRDSNTEAFF
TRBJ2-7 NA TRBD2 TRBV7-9 TGTGCCAGCAGCTTTGGAAGCGGGAGTGGCTACGAGCAGTACTTC CASSFGSGSGYEQYF
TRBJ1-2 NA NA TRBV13 TGTGCCAGCAGCTCCAGACAGCCGGGGACCTATGGCTACACCTTC CASSSRQPGTYGYTF
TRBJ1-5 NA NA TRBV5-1 TGCGCCAGCAGCTTGGTGGCAGGGAGCAATCAGCCCCAGCATTTT CASSLVAGSNQPQHF
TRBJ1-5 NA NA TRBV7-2 TGTGCCAGCAGTCCGGGGTGGGTGAACAATCAGCCCCAGCATTTT CASSPGWVNNQPQHF
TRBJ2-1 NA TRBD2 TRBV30 TGTGCCTGGAGTCTGCTAGCGGGCTCCTACAATGAGCAGTTCTTC CAWSLLAGSYNEQFF
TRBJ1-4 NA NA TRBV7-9 TGTGCCAGCAGCTTCGTGGGCTCCCTGTTTTTT CASSFVGSLFF
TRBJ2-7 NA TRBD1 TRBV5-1 TGCGCCAGCAGCTTCGGTACGGGACAGGGCTCCTACGAGCAGTACTTC CASSFGTGQGSYEQYF
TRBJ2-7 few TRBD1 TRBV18 TGTGCCAGCTCCGTAGGACAGGGGTACGAGCAGTACTTC CASSVGQGYEQYF
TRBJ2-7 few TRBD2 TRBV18 TGTGCCAGCTCACCATCTATCCAGCGGGGGACGTACGAGCAGTACTTC CASSPSIQRGTYEQYF
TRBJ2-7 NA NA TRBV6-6 TGTGCCAGCAGTCCTTTGGACAGCTACGAGCAGTACTTC CASSPLDSYEQYF
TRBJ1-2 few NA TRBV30 TGTGCCTGGAGTGTAGCGGGGAACTATGGCTACACCTTC CAWSVAGNYGYTF
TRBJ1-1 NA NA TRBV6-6 TGTGCCAGCAGTTTTCGACAGAACACTGAAGCTTTCTTT CASSFRQNTEAFF
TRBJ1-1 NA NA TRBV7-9 TGTGCCAGCAGCTTAGGACAGATGAACACTGAAGCTTTCTTT CASSLGQMNTEAFF
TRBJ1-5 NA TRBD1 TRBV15 TGTGCCACCAGCATAACAGGGGCCTCCAATCAGCCCCAGCATTTT CATSITGASNQPQHF
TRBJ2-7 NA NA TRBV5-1 TGCGCCAGCAGCTTTGACGGAGGGTCCTACGAGCAGTACTTC CASSFDGGSYEQYF